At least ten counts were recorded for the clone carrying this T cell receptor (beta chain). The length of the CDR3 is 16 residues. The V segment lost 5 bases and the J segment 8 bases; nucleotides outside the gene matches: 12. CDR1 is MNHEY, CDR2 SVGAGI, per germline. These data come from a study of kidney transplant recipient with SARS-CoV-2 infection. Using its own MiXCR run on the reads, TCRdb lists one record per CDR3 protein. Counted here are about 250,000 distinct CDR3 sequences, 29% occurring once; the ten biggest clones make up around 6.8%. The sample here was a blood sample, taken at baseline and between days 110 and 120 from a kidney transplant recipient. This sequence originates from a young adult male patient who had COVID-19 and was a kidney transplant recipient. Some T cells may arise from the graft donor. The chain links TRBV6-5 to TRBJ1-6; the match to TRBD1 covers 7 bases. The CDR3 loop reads CASSRDRPEEDSPLHF. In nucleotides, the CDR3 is TGTGCCAGCAGTAGGGACAGACCAGAAGAGGATTCACCCCTCCACTTT.